The following is a T cell receptor beta chain sequence with its context. This specimen comes from a study of blood T cell repertoires in COVID-19. Overall study context: Whether acute or convalescent, the COVID-19 samples came from the United States, Italy and Spain. The cDNA or gDNA used as material had been derived from T cells, B-cell-depleted T cells, or PBMCs.

Authors' data handling: The authors estimated nucleated cell counts from reference gene primer amplification. Method: immunoSEQ multiplex PCR; TCRdb's copy keeps in-frame clones and lacks some. The V and J calls and the clone size are those of that table, but D and trimming were determined from the DNA. The table has about 200,000 clones, approximately 83% seen once. The CDR3 length is 12 residues. Germline assignment: CDR1 GTSNPN and CDR2 SVGIG (reference sequence). Trimming cost V 3 bases and J 6 bases, with 12 bases left between them. The sample comprised peripheral blood. The V call is TRBV30, the J call TRBJ2-7; D not certain. The receptor's source is a man aged 35 to 55 with acute or convalescent COVID-19. For the CDR3, the DNA is TGTGCCTGGAGCCCTACGTGGGCCGAGCAGTACTTC. Protein product: CAWSPTWAEQYF.